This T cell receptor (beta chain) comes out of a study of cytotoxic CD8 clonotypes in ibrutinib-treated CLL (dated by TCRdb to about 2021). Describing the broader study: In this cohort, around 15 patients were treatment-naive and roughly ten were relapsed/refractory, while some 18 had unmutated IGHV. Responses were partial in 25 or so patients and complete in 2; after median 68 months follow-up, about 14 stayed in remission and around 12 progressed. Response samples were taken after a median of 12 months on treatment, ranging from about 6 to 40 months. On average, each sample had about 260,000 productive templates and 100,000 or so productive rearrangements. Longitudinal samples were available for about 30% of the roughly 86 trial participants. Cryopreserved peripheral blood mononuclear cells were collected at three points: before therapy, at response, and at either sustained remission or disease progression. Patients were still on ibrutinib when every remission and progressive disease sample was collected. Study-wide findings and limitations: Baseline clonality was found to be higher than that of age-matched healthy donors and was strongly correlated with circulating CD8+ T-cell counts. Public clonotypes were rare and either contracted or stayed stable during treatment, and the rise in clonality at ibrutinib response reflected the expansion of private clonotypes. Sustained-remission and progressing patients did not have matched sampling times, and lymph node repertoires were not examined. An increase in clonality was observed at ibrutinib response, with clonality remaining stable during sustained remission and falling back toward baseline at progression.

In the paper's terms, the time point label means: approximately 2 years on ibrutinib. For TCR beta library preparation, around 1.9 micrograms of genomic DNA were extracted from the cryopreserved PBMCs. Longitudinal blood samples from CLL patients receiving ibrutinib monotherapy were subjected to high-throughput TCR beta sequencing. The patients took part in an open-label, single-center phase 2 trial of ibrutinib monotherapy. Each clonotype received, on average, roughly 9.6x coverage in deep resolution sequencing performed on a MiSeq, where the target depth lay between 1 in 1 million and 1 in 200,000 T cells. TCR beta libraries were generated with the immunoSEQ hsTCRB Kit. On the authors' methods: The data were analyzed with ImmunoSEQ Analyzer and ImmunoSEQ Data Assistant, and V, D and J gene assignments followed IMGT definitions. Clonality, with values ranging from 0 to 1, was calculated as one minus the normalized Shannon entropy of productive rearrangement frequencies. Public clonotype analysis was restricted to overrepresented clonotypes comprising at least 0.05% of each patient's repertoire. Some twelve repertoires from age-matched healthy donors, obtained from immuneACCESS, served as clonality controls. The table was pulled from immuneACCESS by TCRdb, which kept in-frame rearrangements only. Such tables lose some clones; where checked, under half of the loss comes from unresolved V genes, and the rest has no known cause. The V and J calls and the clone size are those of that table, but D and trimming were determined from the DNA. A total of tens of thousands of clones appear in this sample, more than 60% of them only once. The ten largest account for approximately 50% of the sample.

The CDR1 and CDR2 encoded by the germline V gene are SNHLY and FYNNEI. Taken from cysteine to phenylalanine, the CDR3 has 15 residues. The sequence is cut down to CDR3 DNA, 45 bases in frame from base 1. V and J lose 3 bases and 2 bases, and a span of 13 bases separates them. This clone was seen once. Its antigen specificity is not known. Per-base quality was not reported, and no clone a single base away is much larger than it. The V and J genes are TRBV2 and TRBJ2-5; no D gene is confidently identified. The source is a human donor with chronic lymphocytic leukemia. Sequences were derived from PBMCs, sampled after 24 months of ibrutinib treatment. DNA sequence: TGTGCCAGCAGTGAGAGGTCGGCCACACAAGAGACCCAGTACTTC. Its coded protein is CASSERSATQETQYF.